This TCR beta chain derives from a study of T-cell reconstitution after alpha-beta-depleted transplantation in children. This clonotype has ten or more counts. J lost 4 bases, V lost 4 bases, and 5 bases had no gene match. Germline CDR1 is ENHRY and CDR2 is SYGVKD. The CDR3 has 16 residues. Preparation of the TCRbeta library used unique molecular identifiers. TCRdb re-analysed the PCR reads in MiXCR, keeping a single row per CDR3 protein. The sample contains about 22,000 distinct CDR3 sequences, roughly 10% of which appear only once. The sequenced sample was PBMCs from the stem cell graft donor, obtained from the stem cell graft. The chain is built from TRBV10-3 and TRBJ2-3, with 13 bases identical to TRBD2. The TCR originated in a human donor who donated a stem cell graft to a child with chronic granulomatous disease. The CDR3 bases are TGTGCCATCAGTGGAACTAGCGGGAGGGCCGCAGATACGCAGTATTTT. Amino acid sequence: CAISGTSGRAADTQYF.